This T cell receptor beta chain comes out of a study of cytomegalovirus exposure and HLA in healthy donors. The PCR had 60 Vbeta and 13 Jbeta primers. The method was immunoSEQ multiplex PCR; TCRdb's version includes in-frame clones alone and lacks a portion of them. In the table there are around 140,000 clones, roughly 80% of which are singletons. The CDR3 is made up of 12 amino acids. Trimming at V came to 4 bases and at J to 8 bases, leaving 2 bases not matched to a gene. Per germline, CDR1 SQVTM and CDR2 ANQGSEA. This clonotype was sampled from a woman between 25 and 40 years old in good health and CMV-seronegative. The sample taken for sequencing was PBMCs. This rearrangement joins TRBV29-1 to TRBJ1-1, with TRBD1 matching over 12 bases. This chain's CDR3 is CSVVGTGGEAFF. In DNA, the CDR3 is TGCAGCGTTGTAGGGACAGGGGGCGAAGCTTTCTTT. Filled out from reference TRBV29-1 and TRBJ1-1, the complete variable domain reads SAVISQKPSRDICQRGTSLTIQCQVDSQVTMMFWYRQQPGQSLTLIATANQGSEATYESGFVIDKFPISRPNLTFSTLTVSNMSPEDSSIYLCSVVGTGGEAFFGQGTRLTVV.